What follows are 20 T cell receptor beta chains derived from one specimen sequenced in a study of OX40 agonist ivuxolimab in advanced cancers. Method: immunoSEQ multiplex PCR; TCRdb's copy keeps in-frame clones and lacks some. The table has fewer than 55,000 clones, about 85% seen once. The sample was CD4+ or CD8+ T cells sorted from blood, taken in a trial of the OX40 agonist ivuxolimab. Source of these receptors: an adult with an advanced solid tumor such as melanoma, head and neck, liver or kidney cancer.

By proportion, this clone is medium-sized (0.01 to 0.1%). The CDR3, as DNA: TGTGCCAGTAGTGCCAGGGACCCTTTATCACTCCATGGCTACACCTTC. Amino acid sequence: CASSARDPLSLHGYTF. This chain connects TRBV19 to TRBJ1-2, with a weak D call TRBD1 (5 bases). The CDR3 has 16 amino acids. The germline V gene has CDR1 LNHDA and CDR2 SQIVND (reference sequence). V lost 5 bases to trimming and J lost 6 bases, with 22 bases between them. Filled out from reference TRBV19 and TRBJ1-2, the complete variable domain reads DGGITQSPKYLFRKEGQNVTLSCEQNLNHDAMYWYRQDPGQGLRLIYYSQIVNDFQKGDIAEGYSVSREKKESFPLTVTSAQKNPTAFYLCASSARDPLSLHGYTFGSGTRLTVV.

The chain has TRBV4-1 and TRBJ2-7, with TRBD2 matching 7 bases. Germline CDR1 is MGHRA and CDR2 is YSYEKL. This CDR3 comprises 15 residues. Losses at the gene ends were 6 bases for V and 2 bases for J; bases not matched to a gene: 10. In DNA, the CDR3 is TGCGCCAGCAGTCCAATTAGCGGGTCCACCTACGAGCAGTACTTC. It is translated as CASSPISGSTYEQYF.

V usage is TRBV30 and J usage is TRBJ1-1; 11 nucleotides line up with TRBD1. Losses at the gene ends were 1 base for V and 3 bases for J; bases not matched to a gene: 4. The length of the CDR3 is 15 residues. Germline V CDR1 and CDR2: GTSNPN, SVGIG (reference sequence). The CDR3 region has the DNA TGTGCCTGGAGTGCCGGGACAGGGGGGTACACTGAAGCTTTCTTT. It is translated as CAWSAGTGGYTEAFF. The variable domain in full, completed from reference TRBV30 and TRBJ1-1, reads SQTIHQWPATLVQPVGSPLSLECTVEGTSNPNLYWYRQAAGRGLQLLFYSVGIGQISSEVPQNLSASRPQDRQFILSSKKLLLSDSGFYLCAWSAGTGGYTEAFFGQGTRLTVV.

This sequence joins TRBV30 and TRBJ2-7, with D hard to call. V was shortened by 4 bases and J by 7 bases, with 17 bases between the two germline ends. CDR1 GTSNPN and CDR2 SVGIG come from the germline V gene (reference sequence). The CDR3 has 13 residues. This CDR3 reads CAWTLGSAMEQYF. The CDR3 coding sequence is TGTGCCTGGACCCTCGGATCAGCCATGGAGCAGTACTTC.

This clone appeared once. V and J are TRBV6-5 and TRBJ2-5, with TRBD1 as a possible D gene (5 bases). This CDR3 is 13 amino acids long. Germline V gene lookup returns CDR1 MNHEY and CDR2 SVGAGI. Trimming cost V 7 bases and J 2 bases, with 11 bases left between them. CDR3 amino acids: CASIGHPQETQYF. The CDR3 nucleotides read TGTGCCAGCATTGGACACCCACAAGAGACCCAGTACTTC.

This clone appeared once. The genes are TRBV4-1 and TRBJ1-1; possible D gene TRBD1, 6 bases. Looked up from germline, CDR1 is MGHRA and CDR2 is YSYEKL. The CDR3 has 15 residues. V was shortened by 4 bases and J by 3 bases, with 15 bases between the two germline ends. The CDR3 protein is CASSLRTDSHTEAFF. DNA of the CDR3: TGCGCCAGCAGCCTCCGGACAGACTCCCACACTGAAGCTTTCTTT.

CDR3 sequence reads: CASSPEGGTYGYTF. DNA for the CDR3: TGCGCCAGCAGCCCTGAAGGGGGTACCTATGGCTACACCTTC. The V and J genes are TRBV5-1 and TRBJ1-2; maybe TRBD1 (6 bases). Germline CDR1 SGHRS, CDR2 YFSETQ. V was clipped by 4 bases and J by 4 bases, with 14 bases between them. The CDR3 covers 14 residues.

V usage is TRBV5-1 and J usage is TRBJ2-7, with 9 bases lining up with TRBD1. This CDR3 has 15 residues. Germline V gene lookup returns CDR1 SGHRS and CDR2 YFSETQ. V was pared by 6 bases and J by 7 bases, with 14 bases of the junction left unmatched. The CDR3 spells CASTAGQGGLREQYF. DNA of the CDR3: TGCGCCAGCACCGCGGGACAGGGCGGTCTTCGAGAGCAGTACTTC.

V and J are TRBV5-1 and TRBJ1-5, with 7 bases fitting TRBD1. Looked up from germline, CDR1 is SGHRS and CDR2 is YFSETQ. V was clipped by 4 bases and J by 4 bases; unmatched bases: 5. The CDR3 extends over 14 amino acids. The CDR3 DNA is TGCGCCAGCAGCCTAGGGACAGTTAATCAGCCCCAGCATTTT. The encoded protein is CASSLGTVNQPQHF. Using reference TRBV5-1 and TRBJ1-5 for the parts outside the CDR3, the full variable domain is KAGVTQTPRYLIKTRGQQVTLSCSPISGHRSVSWYQQTPGQGLQFLFEYFSETQRNKGNFPGRFSGRQFSNSRSEMNVSTLELGDSALYLCASSLGTVNQPQHFGDGTRLSIL.

CDR3 DNA: TGCAGCGTTCCGGGGTCCGATGGCTACACCTTC. Translated, it gives CSVPGSDGYTF. The chain combines TRBV29-1 with TRBJ1-2; no clear D gene. The CDR3 runs 11 residues. Trimming cost V 5 bases and J 6 bases, with 10 bases left between them. CDR1 is SQVTM, CDR2 ANQGSEA, per germline.

The CDR3 is CASSLEVGGSYNEQFF. CDR3 nucleotides: TGTGCCAGCAGCTTAGAGGTCGGAGGCTCCTACAATGAGCAGTTCTTC. The chain joins TRBV7-6 to TRBJ2-1, with TRBD2 as a possible D gene (5 bases). V was shortened by 1 base and J by 0 bases, with 10 bases between the two germline ends. The CDR3 loop spans 16 amino acids. The germline V gene has CDR1 SGHVS and CDR2 FNYEAQ.

In nucleotides, the CDR3 is TGTGCCAGCAGCTTAGGGGGGTTGGCGGAGCAGTTCTTC. This gives the protein CASSLGGLAEQFF. The chain has TRBV11-2 and TRBJ2-1, with D possibly being TRBD1 or TRBD2 (5 bases each). In germline, CDR1 is SGHAT, CDR2 FQNNGV. The CDR3 has 13 amino acids. V dropped 1 base and J dropped 10 bases, with 11 bases sitting between them.

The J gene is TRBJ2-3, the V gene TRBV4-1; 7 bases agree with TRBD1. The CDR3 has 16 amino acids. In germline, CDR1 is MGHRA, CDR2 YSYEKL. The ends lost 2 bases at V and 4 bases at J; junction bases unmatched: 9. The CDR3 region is CASSQFGTDAPDTQYF. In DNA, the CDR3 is TGCGCCAGCAGCCAATTCGGGACAGACGCACCAGATACGCAGTATTTT.

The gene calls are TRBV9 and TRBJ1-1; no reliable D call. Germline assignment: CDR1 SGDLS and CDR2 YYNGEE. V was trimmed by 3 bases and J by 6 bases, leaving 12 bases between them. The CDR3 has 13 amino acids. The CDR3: CASSAGEGSEAFF. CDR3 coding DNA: TGTGCCAGCAGCGCCGGGGAGGGCTCTGAAGCTTTCTTT.

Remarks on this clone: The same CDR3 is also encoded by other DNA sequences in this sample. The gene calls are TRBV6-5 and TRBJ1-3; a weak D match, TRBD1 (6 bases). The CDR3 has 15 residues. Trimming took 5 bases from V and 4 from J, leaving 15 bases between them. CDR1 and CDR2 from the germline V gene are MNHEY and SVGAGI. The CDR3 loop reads CASSRTQGTGNTIYF. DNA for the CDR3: TGTGCCAGCAGTAGGACTCAGGGGACAGGAAACACCATATATTTT.

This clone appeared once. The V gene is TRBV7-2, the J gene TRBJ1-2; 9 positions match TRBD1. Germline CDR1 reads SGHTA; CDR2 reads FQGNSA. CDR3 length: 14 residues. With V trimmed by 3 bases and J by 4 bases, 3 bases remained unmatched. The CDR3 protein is CASSFTGGGYGYTF. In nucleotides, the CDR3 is TGTGCCAGCAGCTTTACAGGGGGCGGCTATGGCTACACCTTC. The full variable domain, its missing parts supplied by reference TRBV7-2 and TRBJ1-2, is GAGVSQSPSNKVTEKGKDVELRCDPISGHTALYWYRQSLGQGLEFLIYFQGNSAPDKSGLPSDRFSAERTGGSVSTLTIQRTQQEDSAVYLCASSFTGGGYGYTFGSGTRLTVV.

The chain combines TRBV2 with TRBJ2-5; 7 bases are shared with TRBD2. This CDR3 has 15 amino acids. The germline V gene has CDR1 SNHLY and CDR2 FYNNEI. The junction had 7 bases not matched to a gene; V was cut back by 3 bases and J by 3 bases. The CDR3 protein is CASSESLGGEETQYF. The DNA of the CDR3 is TGTGCCAGCAGTGAGAGTCTTGGGGGGGAAGAGACCCAGTACTTC. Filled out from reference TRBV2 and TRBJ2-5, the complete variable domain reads EPEVTQTPSHQVTQMGQEVILRCVPISNHLYFYWYRQILGQKVEFLVSFYNNEISEKSEIFDDQFSVERPDGSNFTLKIRSTKLEDSAMYFCASSESLGGEETQYFGPGTRLLVL.

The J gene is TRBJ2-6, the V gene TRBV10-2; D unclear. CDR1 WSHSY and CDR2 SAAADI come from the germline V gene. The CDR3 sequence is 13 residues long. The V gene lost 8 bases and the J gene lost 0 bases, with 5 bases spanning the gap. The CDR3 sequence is CASQDSGANVLTF. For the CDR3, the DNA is TGCGCCAGCCAGGACTCTGGGGCCAACGTCCTGACTTTC.

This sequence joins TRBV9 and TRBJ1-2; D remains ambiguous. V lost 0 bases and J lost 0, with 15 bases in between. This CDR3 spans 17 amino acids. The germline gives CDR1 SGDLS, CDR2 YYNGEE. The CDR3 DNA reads TGTGCCAGCAGCGTAGAGGCAGGTGTAGGGACTAACTATGGCTACACCTTC. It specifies CASSVEAGVGTNYGYTF.

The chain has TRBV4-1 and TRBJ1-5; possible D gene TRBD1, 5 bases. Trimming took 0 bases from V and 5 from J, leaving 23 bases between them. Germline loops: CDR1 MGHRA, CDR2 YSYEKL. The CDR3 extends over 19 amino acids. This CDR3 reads CASSQETGKFSEGHQPQHF. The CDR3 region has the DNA TGCGCCAGCAGCCAAGAAACAGGAAAGTTTTCGGAGGGACATCAGCCCCAGCATTTT.